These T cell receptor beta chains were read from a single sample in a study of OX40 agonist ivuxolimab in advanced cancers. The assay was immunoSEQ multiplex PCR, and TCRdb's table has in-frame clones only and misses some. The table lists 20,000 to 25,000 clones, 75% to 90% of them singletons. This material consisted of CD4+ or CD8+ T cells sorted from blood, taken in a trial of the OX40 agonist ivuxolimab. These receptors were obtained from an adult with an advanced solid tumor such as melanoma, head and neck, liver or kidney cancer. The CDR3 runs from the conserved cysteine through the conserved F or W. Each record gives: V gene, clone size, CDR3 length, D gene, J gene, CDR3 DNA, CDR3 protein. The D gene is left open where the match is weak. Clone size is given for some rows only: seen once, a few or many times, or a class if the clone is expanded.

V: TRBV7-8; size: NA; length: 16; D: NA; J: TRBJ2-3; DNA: TGTGCCAGCAGCTTATGGTCTGGGGTTAGCACAGATACGCAGTATTTT; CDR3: CASSLWSGVSTDTQYF
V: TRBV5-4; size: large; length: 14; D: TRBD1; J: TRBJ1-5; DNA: TGTGCCAGCAGCACACAGGGGGCGGGTCAGCCCCAGCATTTT; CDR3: CASSTQGAGQPQHF
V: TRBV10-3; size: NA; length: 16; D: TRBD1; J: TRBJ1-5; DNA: TGTGCCATCAGTGACCCCGACAGGGGTCTAAATCAGCCCCAGCATTTT; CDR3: CAISDPDRGLNQPQHF
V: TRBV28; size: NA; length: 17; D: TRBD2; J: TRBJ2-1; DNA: TGTGCCAGCAGTCCCCTTAGCGGGCCCCCCTTAGGGAATGAGCAGTTCTTC; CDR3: CASSPLSGPPLGNEQFF
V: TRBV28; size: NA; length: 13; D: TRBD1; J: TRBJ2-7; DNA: TGTGCCAGCAGACAGACAGGGGGCCCCGAGCAGTACTTC; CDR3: CASRQTGGPEQYF
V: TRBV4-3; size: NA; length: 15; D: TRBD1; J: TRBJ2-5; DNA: TGCGCCAGCAGCCAAGATCAGGGGGCGGAGGAGACCCAGTACTTC; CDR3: CASSQDQGAEETQYF
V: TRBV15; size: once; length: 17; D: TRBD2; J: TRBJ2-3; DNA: TGTGCCACCAGCAGAGGGCGGGGCGGGGGGAGCACAGATACGCAGTATTTT; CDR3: CATSRGRGGGSTDTQYF
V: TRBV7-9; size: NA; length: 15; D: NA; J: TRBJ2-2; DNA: TGTGCCAGCAGCTTAATGCAGGGCGGCACCGGGGAGCTGTTTTTT; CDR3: CASSLMQGGTGELFF
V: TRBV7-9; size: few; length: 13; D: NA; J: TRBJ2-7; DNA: TGTGCCAGCAGCTTAGGGGCCGGCTACGAGCAGTACTTC; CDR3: CASSLGAGYEQYF
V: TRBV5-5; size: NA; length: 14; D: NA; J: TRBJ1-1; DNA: TGTGCCAGCAGCCCCGACCCCCAGGACACTGAAGCTTTCTTT; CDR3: CASSPDPQDTEAFF
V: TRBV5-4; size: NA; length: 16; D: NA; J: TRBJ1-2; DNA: TGTGCCAGCAGCTCCCCCCTTACGACAGTTGAGGGTGGCTACACCTTC; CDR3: CASSSPLTTVEGGYTF
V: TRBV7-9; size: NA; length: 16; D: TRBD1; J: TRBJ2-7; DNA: TGTGCCAGCAGCTCAACCCGGGACAGCGAGTCCTACGAGCAGTACTTC; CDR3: CASSSTRDSESYEQYF
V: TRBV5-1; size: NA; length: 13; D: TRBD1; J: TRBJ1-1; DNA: TGCGCCAGCAGCTCGACAGGGGACACTGAAGCTTTCTTT; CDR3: CASSSTGDTEAFF
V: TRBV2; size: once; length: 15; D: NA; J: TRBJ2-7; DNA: TGTGCCAGCAGCGACTTGGGGACGGAGACCTACGAGCAGTACTTC; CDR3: CASSDLGTETYEQYF
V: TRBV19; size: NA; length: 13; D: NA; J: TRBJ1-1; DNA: TGTGCGGCCCTTGCAGGGCCCAACACTGAAGCTTTCTTT; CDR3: CAALAGPNTEAFF
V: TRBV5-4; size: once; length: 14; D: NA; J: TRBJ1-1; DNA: TGTGCCAGCAGCTTGGCCACCTCGAACACTGAAGCTTTCTTT; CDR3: CASSLATSNTEAFF
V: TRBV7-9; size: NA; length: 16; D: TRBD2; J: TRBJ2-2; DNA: TGTGCCAGCAGCGTCCCGGGACTAGCGGGGACCGGGGAGCTGTTTTTT; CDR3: CASSVPGLAGTGELFF
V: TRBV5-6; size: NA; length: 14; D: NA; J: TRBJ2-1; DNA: TGTGCCAGCAGCTTACGGCAGGCCTACAATGAGCAGTTCTTC; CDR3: CASSLRQAYNEQFF
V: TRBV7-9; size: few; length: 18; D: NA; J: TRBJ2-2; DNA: TGTGCCAGCAGCTTGATGAACGGGATTCGGCCGTCGGCCGGGGAGCTGTTTTTT; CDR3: CASSLMNGIRPSAGELFF
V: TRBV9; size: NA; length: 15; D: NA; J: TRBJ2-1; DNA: TGTGCCAGCAGCGTAGTTGCGGGAACCTACAATGAGCAGTTCTTC; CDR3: CASSVVAGTYNEQFF
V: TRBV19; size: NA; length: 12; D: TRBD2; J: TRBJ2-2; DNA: TGTGCCACATTAGCGGGCGCCGGGGAGCTGTTTTTT; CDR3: CATLAGAGELFF
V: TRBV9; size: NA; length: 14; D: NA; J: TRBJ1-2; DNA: TGTGCCAGCAGCGTAGATTCAGACTTCTATGGCTACACCTTC; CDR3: CASSVDSDFYGYTF
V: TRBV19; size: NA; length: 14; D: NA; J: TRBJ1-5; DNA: TGTGCCAGTAGTCCCGACAGCCACAATCAGCCCCAGCATTTT; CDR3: CASSPDSHNQPQHF